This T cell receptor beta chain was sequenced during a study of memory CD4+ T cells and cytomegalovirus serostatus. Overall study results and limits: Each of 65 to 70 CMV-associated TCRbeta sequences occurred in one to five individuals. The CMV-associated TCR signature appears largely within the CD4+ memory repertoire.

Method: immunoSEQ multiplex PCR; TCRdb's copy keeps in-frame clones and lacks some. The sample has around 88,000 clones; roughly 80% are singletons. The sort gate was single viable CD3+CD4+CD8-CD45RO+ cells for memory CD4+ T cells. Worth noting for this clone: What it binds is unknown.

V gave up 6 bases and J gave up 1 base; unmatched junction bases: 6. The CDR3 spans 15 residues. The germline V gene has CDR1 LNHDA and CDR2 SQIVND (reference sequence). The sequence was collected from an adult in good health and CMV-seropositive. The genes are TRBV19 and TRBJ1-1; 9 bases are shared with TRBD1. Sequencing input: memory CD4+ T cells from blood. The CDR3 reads CASRTTGQGNTEAFF. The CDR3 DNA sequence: TGTGCCAGTAGGACGACGGGACAGGGGAACACTGAAGCTTTCTTT.